The 15 T cell receptor beta chains below come from one sample, sequenced in a study of cytomegalovirus exposure and HLA in healthy donors. The primer mix had 60 Vbeta and 13 Jbeta primers. The assay was immunoSEQ multiplex PCR, and TCRdb's table has in-frame clones only and misses some. The sample lists about 120,000 clones, around 81% occurring once. The sequencing input was PBMCs. The receptor source for this set is a woman in her forties in good health and CMV-seronegative.

This chain links TRBV6-1 with TRBJ1-3; D possibly corresponds to TRBD1 (6 bases). Trimming shortened V by 2 bases and J by 0 bases, and 8 bases separated the two germline ends. The CDR3 totals 15 residues. Looked up from germline, CDR1 is MNHNS and CDR2 is SASEGT. CDR3 coding DNA: TGTGCCAGCAGTGAAATAGGGGGCTCTGGAAACACCATATATTTT. Its protein product is CASSEIGGSGNTIYF.

In this sample, this clone turned up a few times. The rearrangement links TRBV23-1 to TRBJ2-7; TRBD1 matches 7 bases. TRBV23-1 is an open reading frame, and its role is uncertain. The CDR3 is 15 amino acids. The V and J ends lost 7 bases and 7 bases, in that order; junction bases with no gene match: 16. The CDR3 region has the DNA TGCGCCAGCACCCATGGGGACAGACCCCTCAGGGAGCAGTACTTC. Amino acids: CASTHGDRPLREQYF.

V is TRBV25-1 and J is TRBJ2-1, with D perhaps matching TRBD2 (6 bases). The V gene's germline CDR1 is MGHDK and CDR2 SYGVNS. CDR3 length equals 14 residues. V was pared by 3 bases and J by 3 bases, with 9 bases between. The chain's CDR3 is CASSDGGYYNEQFF. For the CDR3, the DNA is TGTGCCAGCAGTGATGGGGGGTACTACAATGAGCAGTTCTTC.

This clone was observed a handful of times. V usage is TRBV21-1 and J usage is TRBJ1-1; the table names TRBD1, a call not compared with the DNA. TRBV21-1 is described as a pseudogene. This CDR3 spans 15 amino acids. In DNA form, the CDR3 reads TGTGCCAGCAGCAAAGTTGGGGACAGGGGAACTGAAGCTTTCTTT. Amino acids: CASSKVGDRGTEAFF.

In its sample, this clone was seen once. The V gene is TRBV27, the J gene TRBJ2-7, with a tentative D call TRBD1 (6 bases). V lost 8 bases, J lost 0 bases, and 17 bases lay in between. This CDR3 is built from 15 residues. The germline gives CDR1 MNHEY, CDR2 SMNVEV (reference sequence). The CDR3 nucleotides read TGTGCCAGCGGGGACACTTCCCTTAGCTCCTACGAGCAGTACTTC. Its protein product is CASGDTSLSSYEQYF.

This sequence joins TRBV5-6 and TRBJ1-6; 7 nucleotides agree with TRBD1. J gave up 8 bases and V 4 bases, and 6 bases lay outside the gene matches. CDR3 length: 14 residues. The V gene's germline CDR1 is SGHDT and CDR2 YYEEEE. CDR3 region: CASSRTGQDSPLHF. The CDR3 DNA is TGTGCCAGCAGCAGGACAGGACAAGATTCACCCCTCCACTTT.

This clone was seen just once. The V gene is TRBV6-5, the J gene TRBJ2-7; tentatively, D is TRBD2 (6 bases). Germline CDR1 is MNHEY and CDR2 is SVGAGI. There are 14 residues in the CDR3. V gave up 2 bases and J gave up 2 bases, with 10 bases separating them. CDR3: CASSYGGGAYEQYF. Written as DNA, the CDR3 is TGTGCCAGCAGTTACGGTGGAGGGGCCTACGAGCAGTACTTC.

The chain employs TRBV5-1 and TRBJ2-2, with 7 bases identical to TRBD1. V was clipped by 2 bases and J by 6 bases; unmatched bases: 7. Germline V lookup: CDR1 SGHRS, CDR2 YFSETQ. This CDR3 has 15 amino acids. The CDR3 here is CASSFEPQGAGELFF. CDR3 sequence (DNA): TGCGCCAGCAGCTTCGAACCTCAGGGGGCCGGGGAGCTGTTTTTT.

This rearrangement joins TRBV7-9 to TRBJ1-6, with 7 positions matching TRBD1. Germline lookup yields CDR1 SEHNR and CDR2 FQNEAQ (reference sequence). The CDR3 has 15 amino acids. V shed 4 bases, J shed 9 bases, and the junction held 9 bases outside the gene matches. The CDR3 region is CASSYTTGMVSPLHF. Here the CDR3 DNA reads TGTGCCAGCAGCTACACGACAGGGATGGTTTCACCCCTCCACTTT.

This chain connects TRBV7-9 to TRBJ1-1; unclear D gene. This CDR3 has 14 amino acids. V was cut by 4 bases and J by 3 bases, with 12 bases left in between. Germline CDR1 is SEHNR and CDR2 is FQNEAQ (reference sequence). As DNA, the CDR3 is TGTGCCAGCAGCTATATGAAGGGAGACACTGAAGCTTTCTTT. It codes for CASSYMKGDTEAFF.

V gene TRBV27 combines with J gene TRBJ2-7; TRBD2 aligns across 9 bases. This CDR3 is built from 14 residues. CDR1 is MNHEY, CDR2 SMNVEV, per germline (reference sequence). The J segment lost 3 bases and the V segment lost 1 base, leaving 1 base of the junction unmatched. The CDR3 nucleotides read TGTGCCAGCAGTTTATTTAGCGGGAGCTACGAGCAGTACTTC. This sequence encodes CASSLFSGSYEQYF.

This clone was detected once. The CDR3: CASSANGQSSSTDTQYF. The CDR3 DNA follows: TGTGCCAGCAGCGCGAACGGACAAAGTTCTAGCACAGATACGCAGTATTTT. The V call is TRBV5-6, the J call TRBJ2-3; D may be TRBD1 (5 bases). Germline CDR1 is SGHDT and CDR2 is YYEEEE. This CDR3 has 17 amino acids. Trimming shortened V by 4 bases and J by 0 bases, and 18 bases separated the two germline ends.

J is TRBJ2-3 and V is TRBV4-1, with 8 bases fitting TRBD2. Germline assignment: CDR1 MGHRA and CDR2 YSYEKL. The J segment lost 5 bases and the V segment lost 7 bases, leaving 23 bases of the junction unmatched. The CDR3 consists of 19 residues. Written as DNA, the CDR3 is TGCGCCAGCAATTCTTGGATGCGGGGGGCCCCCCGGGCTCAAGATACGCAGTATTTT. Residues: CASNSWMRGAPRAQDTQYF.

This clone turned up a few times. The J gene is TRBJ2-2, the V gene TRBV5-5; unclear D gene. Germline V lookup: CDR1 SGHKS, CDR2 YYEKEE (reference sequence). V shed 1 base and J shed 5 bases, with 12 bases lying between them. This CDR3 is 15 amino acids long. For the CDR3, the DNA is TGTGCCAGCAGCTTGATATCGGGTGTTACCGGGGAGCTGTTTTTT. Amino acids: CASSLISGVTGELFF.

The chain employs TRBV4-1 and TRBJ2-2; 11 bases match TRBD1. Germline V gives CDR1 MGHRA, CDR2 YSYEKL. J lost 3 bases, V lost 3 bases, and 3 bases had no gene match. The CDR3 loop spans 16 amino acids. CDR3 bases: TGCGCCAGCAGCCAGGGGACAGGGGGTTACACCGGGGAGCTGTTTTTT. It translates to CASSQGTGGYTGELFF.